This TCR beta chain originates from a study of CD8+ T cells in alopecia areata. At the level of the study: Among treated patients, oral tofacitinib was administered at 5 to 10 mg twice daily. Patients in the study were on tofacitinib for 6 to 18 months, then off it for 6 months. The share of scalp area affected provided the severity score for treated patients. General observations from the study: Lesional scalp, notably in alopecia totalis/universalis, had clonality above that of normal scalp.

The treatment was: oral pan-JAK inhibitor, 5-10 mg twice daily. As concerns this clone: What it recognizes is unknown.

From germline, CDR1 is SGHNT and CDR2 YYREEE (reference sequence). The CDR3 runs 13 residues. With 4 bases removed from V and 7 bases from J, the gap between germline ends came to 12 bases. cDNA serving as the sequencing template came from extracted, reverse transcribed RNA. Clones were sequenced by immunoSEQ multiplex PCR, and TCRdb holds only the in-frame ones, with some missing. The sample yields 110,000 to 150,000 clones, approximately 85% seen once. The sequence was collected from a human donor with alopecia areata. J is TRBJ2-1 and V is TRBV5-4; D unresolved. The source material was CD8+ T cells sorted from blood, sampled at week 4, from a patient treated with tofacitinib. CDR3 amino acids: CASSPGLENEQFF. The CDR3 coding sequence is TGTGCCAGCAGCCCCGGGCTAGAGAATGAGCAGTTCTTC.